These 29 T cell receptor beta chains were sequenced from one sample in a study of molecular identifiers for immune sequencing clone quantification. One entry per CDR3 protein results from TCRdb running MiXCR on the PCR reads. The sample has about half a million distinct CDR3 sequences, around 23% seen once. Sequences were obtained from naive CD8+ T cells from blood, with Jurkat cell RNA spiked in. The sample's subset: FACS-sorted CD8+CD4-CCR7+CD45RA+ naive T cells. The receptors here all came from a human donor in good health. Some libraries in this study had Jurkat cell RNA spiked in.

This chain connects TRBV18 to TRBJ2-3; D uncertain. This CDR3 has 14 residues. Trimming left V 2 bases short and J 2 bases short, with 8 bases between. Germline loops: CDR1 KGHSH, CDR2 LQKENI. The CDR3, as DNA: TGTGCCAGCTCACCAGGATTACTCACAGATACGCAGTATTTT. Translating gives CASSPGLLTDTQYF.

The genes are TRBV19 and TRBJ1-5; 9 nucleotides align to TRBD1. Germline CDR1 and CDR2: LNHDA and SQIVND (reference sequence). The V gene end was trimmed by 3 bases and the J gene end by 7 bases; junction bases not matched to a gene: 4. CDR3 length: 14 residues. For the CDR3, the DNA is TGTGCCAGTAGTATGGTGGGGACAGGGCAGCCCCAGCATTTT. Encoded protein: CASSMVGTGQPQHF.

The chain couples TRBV20-1 to TRBJ2-7, with a weak D call TRBD2 (6 bases). The CDR3 length is 15 residues. In germline, CDR1 is DFQATT, CDR2 SNEGSKA (reference sequence). V lost 3 bases and J 0 bases, leaving 15 bases between the germline ends. CDR3 in amino acids: CSASKALAFSYEQYF. For the CDR3, the DNA is TGCAGTGCTAGTAAGGCACTAGCTTTCTCCTACGAGCAGTACTTC.

This clonotype was picked up many times. V gene TRBV5-6 combines with J gene TRBJ1-1; TRBD1 is a possible D gene (6 bases). This CDR3 region has 15 residues. In germline, CDR1 is SGHDT, CDR2 YYEEEE. Trimming cost V 0 bases and J 5 bases, with 14 bases left between them. The CDR3 bases are TGTGCCAGCAGCTTGGCCGGGCAGGGGAGTACTGAAGCTTTCTTT. It encodes CASSLAGQGSTEAFF. Full variable domain (missing parts from reference TRBV5-6 and TRBJ1-1): DAGVTQSPTHLIKTRGQQVTLRCSPKSGHDTVSWYQQALGQGPQFIFQYYEEEERQRGNFPDRFSGHQFPNYSSELNVNALLLGDSALYLCASSLAGQGSTEAFFGQGTRLTVV.

This clonotype was recorded many times. The chain carries TRBV27 and TRBJ2-7; 13 nucleotides agree with TRBD2. This CDR3 spans 16 amino acids. J lost 7 bases, V lost 5 bases, and 11 bases had no gene match. Germline-derived CDR1 and CDR2 are MNHEY and SMNVEV (reference sequence). The CDR3 DNA reads TGTGCCAGCAGTCCGCTCGGACTAGCGGGGGTTCTTGAGCAGTACTTC. It translates to CASSPLGLAGVLEQYF.

At least ten counts were recorded for this clonotype. One end of the junction is discordant with germline, which a read error may explain. This chain uses TRBV13 with TRBJ1-2, with D possibly matching TRBD1 (5 bases). Looked up from germline, CDR1 is PRHDT and CDR2 is FYEKMQ (reference sequence). CDR3 length: 14 residues. The CDR3 loop is CASSLGAGDYGYTF. The DNA for the CDR3 is TGTGCCAGCAGCCTAGGGGCAGGCGATTATGGCTACACCTTC.

This clonotype was detected a few times. This chain connects TRBV7-2 to TRBJ2-7; 9 bases fit TRBD1. J gave up 2 bases and V 5 bases, and 7 bases lay outside the gene matches. There are 15 residues in the CDR3. Germline V gives CDR1 SGHTA, CDR2 FQGNSA. CDR3 nucleotides: TGTGCCAGCAGCCTAGGGACAGGGTTTCCCTACGAGCAGTACTTC. Its translation is CASSLGTGFPYEQYF.

V usage is TRBV28 and J usage is TRBJ2-7; TRBD2 matches at 12 bases. Germline-derived CDR1 and CDR2 are MDHEN and SYDVKM. The CDR3 runs to 14 residues. V trimming: 5 bases; J trimming: 5 bases; junction bases outside the gene matches: 4. The CDR3 reads CASSLTSGSHEQYF. CDR3 in DNA: TGTGCCAGCAGTCTGACTAGCGGGAGCCACGAGCAGTACTTC.

The V gene is TRBV7-9, the J gene TRBJ1-4; D is unclear. From germline, CDR1 is SEHNR and CDR2 FQNEAQ (reference sequence). V was trimmed by 1 base and J by 0 bases, leaving 9 bases between them. This CDR3 is built from 16 residues. The CDR3 nucleotides read TGTGCCAGCAGCTTAGTTACAGTACCAACTAATGAAAAACTGTTTTTT. Protein: CASSLVTVPTNEKLFF.

This clonotype appeared a few times. V usage is TRBV4-2 and J usage is TRBJ2-7; perhaps TRBD1 as D (5 bases). Germline CDR1 LGHNA, CDR2 YNFKEQ. The ends were cut back, 0 bases at V and 2 bases at J, with 11 bases in the middle. The CDR3 runs to 15 residues. As DNA, the CDR3 is TGTGCCAGCAGCCAAGATAGTCAGGGAACCTACGAGCAGTACTTC. Protein product: CASSQDSQGTYEQYF.

This clonotype was seen repeatedly, ten times or more. This chain joins TRBV6-5 and TRBJ1-5; D gene uncertain. The germline CDR1 and CDR2 sequences are MNHEY and SVGAGI. The V gene lost 3 bases and the J gene lost 3 bases, with 6 bases spanning the gap. This CDR3 spans 13 amino acids. The CDR3 nucleotides are TGTGCCAGCAGTTATGCATTCAATCAGCCCCAGCATTTT. It specifies CASSYAFNQPQHF.

The chain combines TRBV9 with TRBJ2-3; unclear D gene. From germline, CDR1 is SGDLS and CDR2 YYNGEE. Trimming shortened V by 0 bases and J by 6 bases, and 14 bases separated the two germline ends. The CDR3 spans 15 residues. The CDR3 sequence: CASSVDSPLSDTQYF. The CDR3 DNA sequence: TGTGCCAGCAGCGTAGATAGCCCACTCTCGGATACGCAGTATTTT.

This clonotype was observed at least ten times. V and J are TRBV4-2 and TRBJ1-5; no definite D call. Germline-derived CDR1 and CDR2 are LGHNA and YNFKEQ. Trimming left V 3 bases short and J 5 bases short, with 11 bases between. CDR3 size: 14 residues. The CDR3 loop reads CASSQYTRDQPQHF. The CDR3 bases are TGTGCCAGCAGCCAGTACACCCGCGATCAGCCCCAGCATTTT.

The chain couples TRBV4-3 to TRBJ2-5; 9 bases fit TRBD1. The ends lost 3 bases at V and 5 bases at J; junction bases unmatched: 13. Germline V gene data show CDR1 as LGHNA and CDR2 as YSLEER. The CDR3 covers 17 residues. The DNA for the CDR3 is TGCGCCAGCAGCCACCTAGGCGGGACAGGGATACGGGAGACCCAGTACTTC. Encoded protein: CASSHLGGTGIRETQYF.

CDR3 bases: TGTGCCAGCAGCCCTCCGGCGTACACAGATACGCAGTATTTT. Protein product: CASSPPAYTDTQYF. This chain joins TRBV9 and TRBJ2-3; D gene uncertain. V shed 4 bases and J shed 2 bases, with 11 bases lying between them. Germline V lookup: CDR1 SGDLS, CDR2 YYNGEE. The CDR3 runs to 14 residues.

This clonotype was seen many times. A read error may produce the germline difference seen at one junction end. CDR3 in DNA: TGTGCCAGCAGTTCAAACACGCTTGAAGGACAGGTCTTC. Amino acids: CASSSNTLEGQVF. The chain combines TRBV6-5 with TRBJ1-2; TRBD1 agrees at 7 bases. The CDR3 length is 13 residues. Looked up from germline, CDR1 is MNHEY and CDR2 is SVGAGI.

The gene calls are TRBV9 and TRBJ2-1, with a weak D call TRBD2 (6 bases). The CDR3 covers 13 residues. CDR1 and CDR2 (germline): SGDLS, YYNGEE. The germline V and J ends were trimmed by 0 bases and 9 bases, with 10 bases remaining between them. CDR3 region: CASSVGLVSEQFF. The CDR3 nucleotides read TGTGCCAGCAGCGTAGGACTAGTCAGTGAGCAGTTCTTC.

The V call is TRBV14, the J call TRBJ2-2, with a possible D match to TRBD2 (5 bases). CDR1 SGHDN and CDR2 FVKESK come from the germline V gene. The CDR3 sequence is 15 residues long. The V end lost 4 bases, the J end lost 6 bases, and 15 bases lay between the germline ends. CDR3 sequence: CASSPAGARAGELFF. The CDR3 nucleotides are TGTGCCAGCAGCCCAGCCGGAGCGCGGGCCGGGGAGCTGTTTTTT.

This clonotype was observed a handful of times. The rearrangement links TRBV19 to TRBJ2-1; perhaps D is TRBD1 or TRBD2 (5 bases each). This CDR3 has 16 amino acids. Trimming removed 7 bases from V and 5 bases from J, with 21 bases in between. CDR1 and CDR2 (germline): LNHDA, SQIVND (reference sequence). The DNA of the CDR3 is TGTGCCAGTACCCCCGTCCCGGGACGAGCGCACAATGAGCAGTTCTTC. Translated, it gives CASTPVPGRAHNEQFF. Based on the CDR3 plus reference TRBV19 and TRBJ2-1, the full variable domain is DGGITQSPKYLFRKEGQNVTLSCEQNLNHDAMYWYRQDPGQGLRLIYYSQIVNDFQKGDIAEGYSVSREKKESFPLTVTSAQKNPTAFYLCASTPVPGRAHNEQFFGPGTRLTVL.

On this clonotype itself: A much larger clone sits a single nucleotide away, making a read error possible. V gene TRBV6-5 combines with J gene TRBJ2-2, with D tentatively TRBD2 (6 bases). The CDR3 consists of 12 residues. Germline lookup yields CDR1 MNHEY and CDR2 SVGAGI. For the CDR3, the DNA is TGTGCCAGCAGTTACCGAACCGGGGGGCTGTTTTTT. Its translation: CASSYRTGGLFF.

This clonotype showed up just a few times. In DNA form, the CDR3 reads TGTGCTAGTGGTTTGGTAAGCAATGAGCAGTTCTTC. Amino acids: CASGLVSNEQFF. The rearrangement uses TRBV12-5 and TRBJ2-1, with no clear D. Germline-derived CDR1 and CDR2 are LGHNT and FRNRAP. The CDR3 totals 12 residues. With 0 bases removed from V and 6 bases from J, the gap between germline ends came to 3 bases.

Concerning this clonotype itself: The final CDR3 position lacks the conserved phenylalanine or tryptophan, pointing to a likely read error. V is TRBV27 and J is TRBJ1-2; tentative D call: TRBD1 (6 bases). The CDR3 is 16 residues long. V gave up 3 bases and J gave up 1 base, with 15 bases separating them. Per the germline V gene, CDR1 is MNHEY and CDR2 is SMNVEV (reference sequence). The CDR3 reads CASSFISLGGNYGYTI. The CDR3 region has the DNA TGTGCCAGCAGTTTTATATCGCTAGGGGGTAACTATGGCTACACCATC.

J is TRBJ2-3 and V is TRBV12-3 or TRBV12-4; D possibly corresponds to TRBD2 (6 bases). The CDR3 runs to 14 residues. V shed 4 bases and J shed 3 bases, with 11 bases lying between them. The CDR3 DNA reads TGTGCCAGCAGTTCCCCGGGAGTAACAGATACGCAGTATTTT. Its translation is CASSSPGVTDTQYF.

This clonotype was counted between two and nine times. The V call is TRBV9, the J call TRBJ1-1; possible D gene TRBD1, 5 bases. The CDR3 has 14 amino acids. The germline gives CDR1 SGDLS, CDR2 YYNGEE. V dropped 4 bases and J dropped 6 bases, with 16 bases sitting between them. CDR3 nucleotides: TGTGCCAGCAGCCCCGGGACCGGGATCCCTGAAGCTTTCTTT. Translating it yields CASSPGTGIPEAFF.

This clonotype was counted between two and nine times. The J gene is TRBJ1-2, the V gene TRBV27; D ambiguous. Deletions cut 0 bases from V and 7 bases from J, with 9 bases between. The CDR3 covers 13 residues. Looked up from germline, CDR1 is MNHEY and CDR2 is SMNVEV (reference sequence). This CDR3 reads CASSLSTLAGYTF. The CDR3 nucleotides are TGTGCCAGCAGTTTATCAACTCTTGCTGGCTACACCTTC.

This clonotype was seen a few times. The chain employs TRBV27 and TRBJ2-7; TRBD1 matches 7 bases. The germline gives CDR1 MNHEY, CDR2 SMNVEV (reference sequence). Trimming at V came to 4 bases and at J to 2 bases, leaving 5 bases not matched to a gene. The CDR3 totals 14 residues. This chain's CDR3 is CASSYPGQTYEQYF. The CDR3 DNA sequence: TGTGCCAGCAGTTACCCGGGACAGACCTACGAGCAGTACTTC.

This clonotype occurred many times. The chain uses TRBV29-1 and TRBJ1-1; TRBD1 matches 7 bases. Germline V lookup: CDR1 SQVTM, CDR2 ANQGSEA. V shed 7 bases, J shed 4 bases, and the junction held 6 bases outside the gene matches. The CDR3 extends over 12 amino acids. As DNA, the CDR3 is TGCAGCGCCCCAGGGGGAGTCACTGAAGCTTTCTTT. Its translation is CSAPGGVTEAFF.

This clonotype was recorded a few times. The V and J genes are TRBV27 and TRBJ2-1; TRBD2 agrees at 7 bases. There are 12 residues in the CDR3. The germline gives CDR1 MNHEY, CDR2 SMNVEV (reference sequence). V trimming: 3 bases; J trimming: 9 bases; junction bases outside the gene matches: 2. The CDR3 region has the DNA TGTGCCAGCAGTTTTATAGCGGGTGAGCAGTTCTTC. Translating gives CASSFIAGEQFF.

CDR3 residues: CASSILAGVRNEQFF. CDR3 bases: TGTGCCAGTAGTATACTAGCGGGGGTAAGGAATGAGCAGTTCTTC. This sequence joins TRBV19 and TRBJ2-1, with 10 positions matching TRBD2. This CDR3 spans 15 amino acids. After removal of 2 bases from V and 7 bases from J, the junction contained 5 bases not matched to a gene. Germline V lookup: CDR1 LNHDA, CDR2 SQIVND (reference sequence).